The entry that follows covers one TCR beta chain sequence. Vbeta (60) and Jbeta (13) primers were used in the PCR. Profiling relied on immunoSEQ multiplex PCR, and the TCRdb table lists in-frame clones only, not all of them. The sample lists roughly 170,000 clones, 84% occurring once. The data were taken from a study of cytomegalovirus exposure and HLA in healthy donors. The germline gives CDR1 SGHNT, CDR2 YYREEE (reference sequence). J gave up 4 bases and V 4 bases, and 8 bases lay outside the gene matches. The CDR3 extends over 15 amino acids. The receptor comes from a girl aged 5-17 years in good health and CMV-seropositive. The gene calls are TRBV5-4 and TRBJ2-3; 8 bases match TRBD2. The sequencing input was PBMCs. CDR3 region: CASSRGGSFSDTQYF. CDR3 bases: TGTGCCAGCAGCCGGGGGGGGTCTTTCTCAGATACGCAGTATTTT.